This section outlines one TCR beta chain sequence together with its context. The sample comes from a study of blood T cell repertoires in COVID-19. Trimming took 6 bases from V and 3 from J, leaving 14 bases between them. Germline V gene lookup returns CDR1 MNHEY and CDR2 SVGAGI. CDR3 length: 14 residues. Here immunoSEQ multiplex PCR was the method, and the copy in TCRdb shows in-frame clones only, minus some. This repertoire shows about 39,000 clones, 91% found once; its top ten account for about 2.2%. The sequencing sample was made of peripheral blood. The sequence derives from a man in his forties or fifties with active COVID-19. V usage is TRBV6-5 and J usage is TRBJ1-2; a possible D gene is TRBD1 (5 bases). The CDR3, as DNA: TGTGCCAGCAGAAGCGGGACGGACTACTATGGCTACACCTTC. Its translation is CASRSGTDYYGYTF.